This TCR beta chain was recorded in a study of blood T cell repertoires in COVID-19. On the study more broadly: PBMCs, B-cell-depleted T cells, or T cells provided the cDNA or gDNA that made up the material.

As originally analysed: Scientists estimated how many nucleated cells there were by amplifying reference gene primers. Measured with immunoSEQ multiplex PCR; TCRdb has only the in-frame clones, and not every one. V and J calls and clone size follow that table, whereas D and trimming were derived from the DNA. The table includes 120,000 or so clones, about 85% detected once. The CDR3 has 12 amino acids. CDR1 is MNHEY and CDR2 is SMNVEV in the germline V gene (reference sequence). The V and J ends lost 5 bases and 7 bases respectively, with 11 bases between them. The rearrangement joins TRBV27 to TRBJ1-2; no reliable D call. Sequencing was done on a sample of peripheral blood. The sequence came from a man older than 75 with active or convalescent COVID-19. As DNA, the CDR3 is TGTGCCAGCAGTGATAATACCGGTGGCTACACCTTC. It translates to CASSDNTGGYTF.